A selection of T cell receptor beta chains follows, all from one sample in a study of T cells in Graves' hyperthyroidism and ophthalmopathy. MiXCR, run by TCRdb on the multiplex PCR reads, gives a single entry per CDR3 protein. The repertoire holds under 250,000 distinct CDR3 sequences, around 26% seen once, with under 40% in the top ten. Sequenced input: blood. These receptors originate from a woman aged 40 to 50 with Graves' ophthalmopathy. The CDR3 runs from the conserved cysteine through the conserved F or W. The D gene is left open where the match is weak.

v_gene	d_gene	j_gene	CDR3aa
TRBV6-1	TRBD2	TRBJ2-7	CASRTGEGLSYEQYF
TRBV6-2/TRBV6-3	TRBD1	TRBJ2-7	CASSLDRNSYEQYF
TRBV28	TRBD2	TRBJ2-7	CASTPSGSHYEQYF
TRBV18	-	TRBJ2-2	CASSLIGTPNTGELFF
TRBV27	-	TRBJ2-7	CASSLSLATIYEQYF
TRBV7-2	-	TRBJ2-7	CASSVSRGRFPDEQYF
TRBV28	TRBD2	TRBJ2-7	CASSPRDYLSYEQYF
TRBV11-2	-	TRBJ2-7	CASSRREFAGSHEQYF
TRBV9	TRBD1	TRBJ2-7	CASSVRDRGDEQYF
TRBV6-4	-	TRBJ1-1	CASRHSTESEAFF
TRBV6-1	-	TRBJ1-4	CASTTPGLNEKLFF
TRBV6-5	-	TRBJ2-7	CASSYSRNYEQYF
TRBV14	TRBD1	TRBJ1-5	CASSQGADQPQHF
TRBV7-8	-	TRBJ2-5	CASSQGKETQYF
TRBV6-1	-	TRBJ1-5	CASSEARSQQPQHF
TRBV6-5	-	TRBJ1-1	CASSYGGGTEAFF
TRBV28	TRBD2	TRBJ2-2	CASRGSPNTGELFF
TRBV7-2	TRBD1	TRBJ2-7	CASSLRQGAGEQYF
TRBV2	TRBD2	TRBJ2-2	CASGDYPNTGELFF
TRBV7-3	TRBD1	TRBJ1-6	CASSQGQGYSPLHF
TRBV7-2	-	TRBJ1-5	CASSLHGNQPQHF
TRBV19	-	TRBJ2-7	CASSPGRLIDEQYF
TRBV5-1	TRBD1	TRBJ1-2	CASRSGTGDGYTF
TRBV28	-	TRBJ1-1	CASSSMGEVFREMNTEAFF
TRBV4-1	TRBD1	TRBJ2-7	CASSRPGQGHEQYF
TRBV19	TRBD2	TRBJ2-7	CASPGLAGSYEQYF
TRBV6-5	TRBD1	TRBJ2-7	CASSYYGDRGYEQYF
TRBV6-5	-	TRBJ2-5	CASSYSAGQETQYF
TRBV7-2	-	TRBJ2-1	CASSLVGGGLHNEQFF
TRBV6-1	TRBD2	TRBJ2-1	CASSAGLAGGQAYNEQFF
TRBV10-3	TRBD2	TRBJ2-1	CAISERLADNNEQFF
TRBV20-1	-	TRBJ2-7	CSARARDYEQYF
TRBV7-8	-	TRBJ2-7	CASSLGPKPYEQYF
TRBV7-2	-	TRBJ1-1	CASSLAFGRAEAFF
TRBV29-1	-	TRBJ1-5	CSVARDRGQPQHF
TRBV28	TRBD2	TRBJ2-5	CASSPSSGRAQETQYF
TRBV30	-	TRBJ2-7	CAWSVGGITYEQYF
TRBV28	-	TRBJ2-7	CASSSPPGTYEQYF
TRBV6-1	TRBD1	TRBJ2-5	CASSLSDRGRETQYF
TRBV7-6	TRBD2	TRBJ2-2	CASSFISGSYTGELFF
TRBV28	-	TRBJ2-7	CASSTNGQLYEQYF
TRBV14	TRBD2	TRBJ2-7	CASSQGLAFNHEQYF
TRBV14	-	TRBJ1-6	CASSQGPSRGTGNSPLHF
TRBV27	-	TRBJ1-1	CASSPLWPGTEAFF
TRBV29-1	-	TRBJ1-3	CSVEDGRGISGNTIYF
TRBV30	-	TRBJ2-5	CAWSVRGAETQYF
TRBV10-3	-	TRBJ1-1	CAMRTDLNTEAFF
TRBV2	-	TRBJ1-5	CASTLGNQPQHF
TRBV3-1	-	TRBJ1-2	CASSQNGAKGLTNGYTF
TRBV6-5	-	TRBJ2-5	CASSMGPGRYQETQYF
TRBV6-5	-	TRBJ1-5	CASSSRNNQPQHF
TRBV20-1	-	TRBJ1-2	CSARGRADNYGYTF
TRBV4-2	-	TRBJ2-7	CASSQGIDYEQYF
TRBV6-1	-	TRBJ1-2	CASSPRREDNYGYTF
TRBV6-5	TRBD1	TRBJ1-6	CASSSGTENSPLHF
TRBV12-3/TRBV12-4	-	TRBJ2-5	CASSQFGSGSVVSAQYF
TRBV30	-	TRBJ1-2	CAWRFELYGYTF